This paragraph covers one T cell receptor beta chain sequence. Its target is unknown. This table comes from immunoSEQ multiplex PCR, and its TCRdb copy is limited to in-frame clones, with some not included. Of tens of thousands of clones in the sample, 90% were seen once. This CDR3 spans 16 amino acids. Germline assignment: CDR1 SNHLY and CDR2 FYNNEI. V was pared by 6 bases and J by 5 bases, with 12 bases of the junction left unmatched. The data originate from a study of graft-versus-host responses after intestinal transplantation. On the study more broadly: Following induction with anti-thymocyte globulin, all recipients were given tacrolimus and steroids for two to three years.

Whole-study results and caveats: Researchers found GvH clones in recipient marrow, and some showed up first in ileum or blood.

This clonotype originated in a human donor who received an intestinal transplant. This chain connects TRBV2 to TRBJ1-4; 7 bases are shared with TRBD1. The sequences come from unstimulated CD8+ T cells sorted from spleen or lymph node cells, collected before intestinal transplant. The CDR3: CASRSRDSGPNEKLFF. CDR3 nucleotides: TGTGCCAGCAGGTCCCGGGACAGTGGGCCCAATGAAAAACTGTTTTTT.